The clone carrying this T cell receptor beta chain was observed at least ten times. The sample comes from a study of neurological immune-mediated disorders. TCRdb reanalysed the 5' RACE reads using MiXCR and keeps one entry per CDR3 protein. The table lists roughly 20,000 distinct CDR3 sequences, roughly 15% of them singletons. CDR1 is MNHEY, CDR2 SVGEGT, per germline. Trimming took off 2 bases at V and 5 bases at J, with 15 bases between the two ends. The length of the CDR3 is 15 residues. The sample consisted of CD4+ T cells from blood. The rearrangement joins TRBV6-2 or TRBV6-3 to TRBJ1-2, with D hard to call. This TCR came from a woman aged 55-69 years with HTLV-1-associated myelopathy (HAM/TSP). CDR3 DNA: TGTGCCAGCAGTTACGACCAAATGTGGTTTTATGGCTACACCTTC. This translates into CASSYDQMWFYGYTF.